A selection of T cell receptor beta chains follows, all from one sample in a study of T cell responses to AZD1222 COVID-19 vaccine. Profiling relied on immunoSEQ multiplex PCR, and the TCRdb table lists in-frame clones only, not all of them. The table shows 95,000 to 110,000 clones, with approximately 88% occurring only once. Sequenced here: peripheral blood, sampled on day 0 of AZD1222 vaccination. These receptors were obtained from an adult in good health. Both conserved end residues are part of each CDR3. A D gene is named only where the DNA matches it firmly. Size values are once, few and many counts, or a class for expanded clones, and some rows have none.

d_gene | j_gene | abundance | v_gene | len | CDR3nt | CDR3aa
. | TRBJ1-1 | . | TRBV7-9 | 14 | TGTGCCAGCAGCTTAGATTCGGGGAGAACTGAAGCTTTCTTT | CASSLDSGRTEAFF
TRBD2 | TRBJ2-1 | . | TRBV9 | 16 | TGTGCCAGCAGCGAGGGGGGACTAGCGGGAGGAAATGAGCAGTTCTTC | CASSEGGLAGGNEQFF
TRBD1 | TRBJ2-7 | . | TRBV25-1 | 14 | TGTGCCAGCACCCCGGGACAGGGCTCCTACGAGCAGTACTTC | CASTPGQGSYEQYF
. | TRBJ1-1 | . | TRBV28 | 12 | TGTGCCAGCGGAGACCGACTAACCGAAGCTTTCTTT | CASGDRLTEAFF
TRBD1 | TRBJ1-4 | once | TRBV19 | 17 | TGTGCCAGCCTATCGGACAGGGGTACATCAACTAATGAAAAACTGTTTTTT | CASLSDRGTSTNEKLFF
TRBD1 | TRBJ1-6 | . | TRBV7-3 | 14 | TGTGCCAGCAGCTGGACAGGGCATAATTCACCCCTCCACTTT | CASSWTGHNSPLHF
. | TRBJ1-2 | . | TRBV5-1 | 11 | TGCGCCAGCAGCGGGCTCTATGGCTACACCTTC | CASSGLYGYTF
. | TRBJ2-7 | few | TRBV27 | 16 | TGTGCCAGCAGCCCTGTGGGATACAGGGATTACTACGAGCAGTACTTC | CASSPVGYRDYYEQYF
TRBD2 | TRBJ2-2 | . | TRBV5-1 | 16 | TGCGCCAGCAGCCAAATAGCGGGGGCGAACACCGGGGAGCTGTTTTTT | CASSQIAGANTGELFF
. | TRBJ2-1 | few | TRBV7-6 | 15 | TGTGCCAGCAGCTCTTCGAGTCAGTCCCCCAATGAGCAGTTCTTC | CASSSSSQSPNEQFF
TRBD2 | TRBJ2-2 | . | TRBV30 | 15 | TGTGCCTGCAAACTTTCTAGCGGGAACACCGGGGAGCTGTTTTTT | CACKLSSGNTGELFF
. | TRBJ2-7 | . | TRBV19 | 16 | TGTGCCAGTACCATAAATTCACACATGGGAGGCTACGAGCAGTACTTC | CASTINSHMGGYEQYF
. | TRBJ1-2 | . | TRBV29-1 | 11 | TGCAGCGTTGAAGACAGAGGAAGCTACACCTTC | CSVEDRGSYTF
. | TRBJ2-2 | . | TRBV3-1/TRBV3-2 | 15 | TGTGCCAGCAGCCCTTACCGGGACCCCACCGGGGAGCTGTTTTTT | CASSPYRDPTGELFF
. | TRBJ1-5 | . | TRBV18 | 14 | TGTGCCAGCTCACCAGGGGGCCACGGTCAGCCCCAGCATTTT | CASSPGGHGQPQHF
. | TRBJ1-1 | . | TRBV27 | 13 | TGTGCCAGCAGTACGACAGGAGAGACTGAAGCTTTCTTT | CASSTTGETEAFF
TRBD2 | TRBJ2-7 | few | TRBV11-2 | 17 | TGTGCCAGCAGCCCACCCCCGTCCAGCGGGAGGTCTTACGAGCAGTACTTC | CASSPPPSSGRSYEQYF
TRBD1 | TRBJ2-3 | . | TRBV11-1 | 15 | TGTGCCAGCAGCCGCCGGGACAGGGGGGGAGATACGCAGTATTTT | CASSRRDRGGDTQYF
. | TRBJ2-7 | . | TRBV11-3 | 15 | TGTGCCAGCAGCGCCCTCCCGGACAGAGCCTACGAGCAGTACTTC | CASSALPDRAYEQYF
. | TRBJ2-3 | . | TRBV28 | 17 | TGTGCCAGCAGTTTATCCAGGCTGGGGACTCCCACAGATACGCAGTATTTT | CASSLSRLGTPTDTQYF
TRBD1 | TRBJ1-5 | . | TRBV7-2 | 15 | TGTGCCAGCAGCCCCTCGACAGGGTTCGGGAAGCCCCAGCATTTT | CASSPSTGFGKPQHF
TRBD2 | TRBJ2-2 | . | TRBV28 | 17 | TGTGCCAGCAGTTTGGCTAGCGGCGACCGACCCACCGGGGAGCTGTTTTTT | CASSLASGDRPTGELFF
TRBD1 | TRBJ1-6 | . | TRBV7-2 | 14 | TGTGCCAGCAGCTTAGGGCAGGGGGGGTCACCCCTCCACTTT | CASSLGQGGSPLHF
. | TRBJ1-2 | . | TRBV7-9 | 13 | TGTGCCAGCAGCCCGGGACATTGGCATGGCTACACCTTC | CASSPGHWHGYTF
. | TRBJ2-5 | . | TRBV7-9 | 14 | TGTGCCAGCAGCTTAGTGGTTGAGAGGGAGACCCAGTACTTC | CASSLVVERETQYF
. | TRBJ2-1 | . | TRBV7-7 | 14 | TGTGCTAGCAGCTTAGAACTAGGCCCCTATGAGCAGTTCTTC | CASSLELGPYEQFF
. | TRBJ1-5 | . | TRBV19 | 16 | TGTGCCAGTAGAACCACCGGGGGGCGTCGAAATCAGCCCCAGCATTTT | CASRTTGGRRNQPQHF
. | TRBJ2-7 | . | TRBV11-1 | 15 | TGTGCCAGCAGCTTACTAGCGCAGGGGGTCTACGAGCAGTACTTC | CASSLLAQGVYEQYF
TRBD2 | TRBJ2-5 | . | TRBV27 | 13 | TGTGCCAGCAGGCCTAGCGGCCAAGAGACCCAGTACTTC | CASRPSGQETQYF
. | TRBJ1-2 | . | TRBV3-1/TRBV3-2 | 12 | TGTGCCAGCAGCCAAGCTAGCTATGGCTACACCTTC | CASSQASYGYTF
. | TRBJ2-6 | . | TRBV11-3 | 18 | TGTGCCAGCAGCAAAAGGCATCTCCCCAACTCTGGGGCCAACGTCCTGACTTTC | CASSKRHLPNSGANVLTF
. | TRBJ1-5 | . | TRBV6-5 | 15 | TGTGCCAGCAGTCCCCGGGGGCGTGACAATCAGCCCCAGCATTTT | CASSPRGRDNQPQHF
TRBD1 | TRBJ1-2 | . | TRBV18 | 14 | TGTGCCAGCTCACCAGGGCAGGGGGACTATGGCTACACCTTC | CASSPGQGDYGYTF
. | TRBJ1-3 | . | TRBV18 | 18 | TGTGCCAGCTCACCCACGTTAGTGAGGGTCGGTGAAGGAAACACCATATATTTT | CASSPTLVRVGEGNTIYF
TRBD2 | TRBJ2-7 | . | TRBV7-3 | 15 | TGTGCCAGCAGCCCCCGACTAGCGGGAGCCTCCGAGCAGTACTTC | CASSPRLAGASEQYF
TRBD1 | TRBJ1-5 | once | TRBV18 | 13 | TGTGCCAGCTCCGGACAGGTCAATCAGCCCCAGCATTTT | CASSGQVNQPQHF
TRBD1 | TRBJ2-7 | . | TRBV28 | 14 | TGTGCCAGCAGTTTCCCGGGACAGGGTTACGAGCAGTACTTC | CASSFPGQGYEQYF
TRBD1 | TRBJ1-1 | few | TRBV19 | 14 | TGTGCCAGTAGTATCGCCAGCAGGGGGACTGAAGCTTTCTTT | CASSIASRGTEAFF
. | TRBJ1-4 | . | TRBV5-5 | 12 | TGTGCCAGCAGCAGGACAACTGAAAAACTGTTTTTT | CASSRTTEKLFF
TRBD1 | TRBJ2-3 | . | TRBV4-2 | 17 | TGTGCCAGCAGCGCCTTAGTCCAAGGACAGGGCACAGATACGCAGTATTTT | CASSALVQGQGTDTQYF
. | TRBJ2-5 | . | TRBV28 | 13 | TGTGCCAGCAGTCAAGCCGATGTGGAGACCCAGTACTTC | CASSQADVETQYF
TRBD1 | TRBJ2-7 | . | TRBV10-3 | 14 | TGTGCCATCAGCCAGGGGGCTCCTGACTACGAGCAGTACTTC | CAISQGAPDYEQYF
. | TRBJ2-4 | . | TRBV24-1 | 15 | TGTGCCACCAGTGATTTGCAGATAGCCAAAAACATTCAGTACTTC | CATSDLQIAKNIQYF
. | TRBJ2-6 | once | TRBV7-9 | 18 | TGTGCCAGCGCCCGAAACACAGGCTCAGTCTCTGGGGCCAACGTCCTGACTTTC | CASARNTGSVSGANVLTF
. | TRBJ2-1 | . | TRBV11-2 | 17 | TGTGCCAGCAGCTTCGTTGGAGCGACTCCCTCCTACAATGAGCAGTTCTTC | CASSFVGATPSYNEQFF
. | TRBJ1-2 | . | TRBV28 | 12 | TGTGCCAGCAGTTACGAGTACAATGGCTACACCTTC | CASSYEYNGYTF
. | TRBJ2-3 | . | TRBV7-2 | 13 | TGTGCCAGCACCCCCCCTGAAACAGATACGCAGTATTTT | CASTPPETDTQYF
. | TRBJ1-2 | . | TRBV5-4 | 14 | TGTGCCAGCAGCTTGATGGGGCAGGGCAGTGGCTACACCTTC | CASSLMGQGSGYTF
. | TRBJ1-5 | . | TRBV19 | 14 | TGTGCCAGTAGTATCGGACAGCACAATCAGCCCCAGCATTTT | CASSIGQHNQPQHF
TRBD1 | TRBJ2-3 | . | TRBV9 | 14 | TGTGCCAGCAGCGGCAGACAGGGTGCAGATACGCAGTATTTT | CASSGRQGADTQYF
. | TRBJ2-1 | . | TRBV7-9 | 18 | TGTGCCAGCAGCTTAGAAACTTCTTTCCGTAGCTCCTACAATGAGCAGTTCTTC | CASSLETSFRSSYNEQFF
. | TRBJ1-4 | . | TRBV2 | 14 | TGTGCCAGCACCCCAGGGCAAACTAATGAAAAACTGTTTTTT | CASTPGQTNEKLFF
. | TRBJ1-4 | once | TRBV28 | 16 | TGTGCCAGCAGCACCCCCGGGACCGCAACTAATGAAAAACTGTTTTTT | CASSTPGTATNEKLFF
TRBD2 | TRBJ2-1 | . | TRBV9 | 14 | TGTGCCAGCAGCGTAGGACTAGCGGGAGGTGAGCAGTTCTTC | CASSVGLAGGEQFF
TRBD2 | TRBJ2-7 | . | TRBV30 | 14 | TGTGCCTGGGAGGGACTAGCGGGAGCATACGAGCAGTACTTC | CAWEGLAGAYEQYF
. | TRBJ1-5 | . | TRBV27 | 12 | TGTGCCAGCAGTTTCCAAAATCAGCCCCAGCATTTT | CASSFQNQPQHF
TRBD1 | TRBJ1-1 | . | TRBV24-1 | 14 | TGTGCCACCAGTGACCCCGGGACAGGAGGGTCGGCTTTCTTT | CATSDPGTGGSAFF
. | TRBJ2-7 | . | TRBV9 | 15 | TGTGCCAGCAGCCCACTCGGGACTGCCTCCTACGAGCAGTACTTC | CASSPLGTASYEQYF
. | TRBJ2-3 | . | TRBV12-3/TRBV12-4 | 13 | TGTGCCAGCAGTTTACAGAATACAGATACGCAGTATTTT | CASSLQNTDTQYF
. | TRBJ1-5 | . | TRBV25-1 | 16 | TGTGCCAGCAGTGAAGGAATGGGGGAGAGCAATCAGCCCCAGCATTTT | CASSEGMGESNQPQHF